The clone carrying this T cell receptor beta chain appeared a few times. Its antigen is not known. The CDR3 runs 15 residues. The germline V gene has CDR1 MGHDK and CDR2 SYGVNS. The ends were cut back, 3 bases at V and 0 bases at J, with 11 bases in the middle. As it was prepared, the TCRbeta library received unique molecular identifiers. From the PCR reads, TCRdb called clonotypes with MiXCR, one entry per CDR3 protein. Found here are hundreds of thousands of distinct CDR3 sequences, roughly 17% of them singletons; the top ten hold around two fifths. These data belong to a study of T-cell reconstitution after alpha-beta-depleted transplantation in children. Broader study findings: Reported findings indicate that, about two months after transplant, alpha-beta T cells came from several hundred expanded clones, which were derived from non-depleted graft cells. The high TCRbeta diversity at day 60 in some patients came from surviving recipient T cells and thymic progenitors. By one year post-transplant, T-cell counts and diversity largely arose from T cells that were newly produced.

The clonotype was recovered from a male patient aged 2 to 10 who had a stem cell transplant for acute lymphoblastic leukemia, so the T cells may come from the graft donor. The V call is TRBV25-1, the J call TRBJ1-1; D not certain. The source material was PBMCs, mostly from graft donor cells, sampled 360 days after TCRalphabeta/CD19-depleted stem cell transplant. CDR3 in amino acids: CASSEFTGMNTEAFF. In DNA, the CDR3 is TGTGCCAGCAGTGAGTTCACCGGGATGAACACTGAAGCTTTCTTT.